These 27 T cell receptor beta chains came from one sample sequenced in a study of cytomegalovirus exposure and HLA in healthy donors. The PCR used 60 Vbeta and 13 Jbeta primers. TCRdb's copy holds only in-frame clones and misses some; the assay was immunoSEQ multiplex PCR. Of some 160,000 clones listed, around 81% were seen once; the top ten hold 4.5% to 6%. The source material was PBMCs. The receptors were gathered from a man in his forties in good health and CMV-seronegative.

V and J are TRBV10-3 and TRBJ1-2; D might be TRBD1 (6 bases). This CDR3 has 13 residues. The germline CDR1 and CDR2 sequences are ENHRY and SYGVKD. V lost 6 bases, J lost 6 bases, and 14 bases lay in between. The CDR3 loop reads CAISERGRDGYTF. The DNA of the CDR3 is TGTGCCATCAGCGAAAGGGGGAGAGATGGCTACACCTTC.

This clone was recorded once. The chain has TRBV19 and TRBJ2-1; 7 nucleotides line up with TRBD1. There are 14 residues in the CDR3. Per germline, CDR1 LNHDA and CDR2 SQIVND (reference sequence). The V gene end was trimmed by 3 bases and the J gene end by 2 bases; junction bases not matched to a gene: 1. DNA for the CDR3: TGTGCCAGTAGTATTGGGACAGCCTACAATGAGCAGTTCTTC. Encoded protein: CASSIGTAYNEQFF.

This chain joins TRBV7-2 and TRBJ2-5, with D unresolved. The CDR3 covers 15 residues. In germline, CDR1 is SGHTA, CDR2 FQGNSA. Trimming took 4 bases from V and 0 from J, leaving 12 bases between them. CDR3 loop: CASSSSSVYQETQYF. CDR3 nucleotide sequence: TGTGCCAGCAGCTCCAGTTCCGTGTACCAAGAGACCCAGTACTTC.

In its sample, this clone was seen a few times. V usage is TRBV30 and J usage is TRBJ2-7; D uncertain. CDR1 GTSNPN and CDR2 SVGIG come from the germline V gene (reference sequence). Trimming took 3 bases from V and 0 from J, leaving 9 bases between them. The CDR3 has 13 amino acids. The CDR3 region is CAWRQRSSYEQYF. Here the CDR3 DNA reads TGTGCCTGGAGGCAGCGTAGCTCCTACGAGCAGTACTTC.

V usage is TRBV21-1 and J usage is TRBJ2-2; TRBD1, the D gene given by the table, was not confirmed from the DNA. TRBV21-1 is given as a pseudogene. This CDR3 is built from 14 residues. The CDR3, as DNA: TGTGCCAGCAAAGGGACAGGGACCACCGGGGAGCTGTTTTTT. It is translated as CASKGTGTTGELFF.

This sequence joins TRBV6-6 and TRBJ1-6; a possible D gene is TRBD1 (5 bases). V lost 6 bases to trimming and J lost 12 bases, with 9 bases between them. The CDR3 runs 11 residues. From germline, CDR1 is MNHNY and CDR2 SVGAGI (reference sequence). CDR3 sequence: CASSPRGPLHF. CDR3 coding DNA: TGTGCCAGCAGCCCTAGGGGACCCCTCCACTTT.

The V gene is TRBV4-1, the J gene TRBJ1-1; D gene unclear. The V and J ends lost 0 bases and 8 bases respectively, with 7 bases between them. The germline V gene has CDR1 MGHRA and CDR2 YSYEKL. The CDR3 is made up of 12 amino acids. The CDR3 nucleotides read TGCGCCAGCAGCCAAGAATCCAGGGAAGCTTTCTTT. Translated: CASSQESREAFF.

DNA of the CDR3: TGTGCCAGCAGTTTTGGGGGGGTGGGCGAGCAGTACTTC. It codes for CASSFGGVGEQYF. This sequence joins TRBV7-9 and TRBJ2-7; 7 bases agree with TRBD2. V lost 6 bases, J lost 6 bases, and 8 bases stayed unmatched. CDR3 length: 13 residues. Looked up from germline, CDR1 is SEHNR and CDR2 is FQNEAQ (reference sequence).

J is TRBJ1-2 and V is TRBV18; D unresolved. Germline CDR1 is KGHSH and CDR2 is LQKENI. The CDR3 is 12 amino acids. Trimming took off 3 bases at V and 8 bases at J, with 10 bases between the two ends. In nucleotides, the CDR3 is TGTGCCAGCTCACCCCCGGGTCGGGGCTACACCTTC. Amino acids: CASSPPGRGYTF.

CDR3 sequence reads: CASSLGTSTNYGYTF. The CDR3 DNA reads TGTGCCAGCAGCTTAGGGACATCCACTAACTATGGCTACACCTTC. The chain is built from TRBV7-6 and TRBJ1-2, with a tentative D call TRBD1 (5 bases). There are 15 residues in the CDR3. Trimming pared 1 base from V and 0 bases from J, leaving 9 bases between. Per the germline V gene, CDR1 is SGHVS and CDR2 is FNYEAQ. The entire variable domain, with the rest obtained from reference TRBV7-6 and TRBJ1-2, is as follows: GAGVSQSPRYKVTKRGQDVALRCDPISGHVSLYWYRQALGQGPEFLTYFNYEAQQDKSGLPNDRFSAERPEGSISTLTIQRTEQRDSAMYRCASSLGTSTNYGYTFGSGTRLTVV.

This chain uses TRBV29-1 with TRBJ2-7; 8 bases agree with TRBD1. Looked up from germline, CDR1 is SQVTM and CDR2 is ANQGSEA. There are 14 residues in the CDR3. J gave up 2 bases and V 6 bases, and 9 bases lay outside the gene matches. CDR3 in DNA: TGCAGCGTCGGGGACAGGCGGGATCCCTACGAGCAGTACTTC. Translation gives CSVGDRRDPYEQYF.

The chain recombines TRBV19 with TRBJ1-2; D is undetermined. The CDR3 has 16 amino acids. Germline V CDR1 and CDR2: LNHDA, SQIVND (reference sequence). Trimming pared 3 bases from V and 0 bases from J, leaving 14 bases between. The CDR3 sequence: CASSILTGVTNYGYTF. The CDR3 coding sequence is TGTGCCAGTAGTATCTTAACGGGAGTGACTAACTATGGCTACACCTTC.

This clone was seen only a few times. The V gene is TRBV5-8, the J gene TRBJ2-1; 7 bases match TRBD1. Unmatched junction bases numbered 11, after V lost 4 bases and J lost 4 bases. The CDR3 consists of 16 residues. Germline CDR1 reads SGHTS; CDR2 reads YDEGEE. In DNA, the CDR3 is TGTGCCAGCAGCCATTACGCTGGGACAGCTTACAATGAGCAGTTCTTC. This codes for CASSHYAGTAYNEQFF.

This clone turned up a few times. The V gene is TRBV5-4, the J gene TRBJ2-1, with 7 bases fitting TRBD2. The CDR3 spans 14 residues. Germline lookup yields CDR1 SGHNT and CDR2 YYREEE (reference sequence). Losses at the gene ends were 0 bases for V and 10 bases for J; bases not matched to a gene: 7. The CDR3 region has the DNA TGTGCCAGCAGCTTGGTGGATGGAGCGGGGGAGCAGTTCTTC. Protein product: CASSLVDGAGEQFF.

This clone was seen only once. The chain carries TRBV7-9 and TRBJ1-2; D gene ambiguous. The CDR3 is made up of 13 amino acids. Between the trimmed V and J ends, which lost 5 bases and 2 bases, there was a span of 9 bases. Germline V gene data show CDR1 as SEHNR and CDR2 as FQNEAQ (reference sequence). The CDR3 nucleotides read TGTGCCAGCAGCCGTCGGGAGAACTATGGCTACACCTTC. Its translation: CASSRRENYGYTF. Full variable domain (outside the CDR3, taken from reference TRBV7-9 and TRBJ1-2): DTGVSQNPRHKITKRGQNVTFRCDPISEHNRLYWYRQTLGQGPEFLTYFQNEAQLEKSRLLSDRFSAERPKGSFSTLEIQRTEQGDSAMYLCASSRRENYGYTFGSGTRLTVV.

V and J are TRBV19 and TRBJ2-7, with D tentatively TRBD2 (6 bases). There are 15 residues in the CDR3. CDR1 is LNHDA, CDR2 SQIVND, per germline (reference sequence). V dropped 4 bases and J dropped 4 bases, with 17 bases sitting between them. The CDR3 nucleotides read TGTGCCAGTAGTAGGGAACGGGGGAAGGAGTACGAGCAGTACTTC. Its protein is CASSRERGKEYEQYF.

The gene calls are TRBV9 and TRBJ2-7; TRBD1 agrees at 7 bases. The CDR3 totals 14 residues. The V and J ends lost 2 bases and 1 base, in that order; junction bases with no gene match: 3. CDR1 SGDLS and CDR2 YYNGEE come from the germline V gene. For the CDR3, the DNA is TGTGCCAGCAGCGTGGGGGACAGATCCTACGAGCAGTACTTC. It is translated as CASSVGDRSYEQYF.

The chain recombines TRBV6-5 with TRBJ2-3; 7 bases fit TRBD2. This CDR3 contains 16 residues. Germline CDR1 is MNHEY and CDR2 is SVGAGI. The trim removed 0 bases at V and 1 base at J, leaving 4 bases unmatched. DNA for the CDR3: TGTGCCAGCAGTTACTCGGAGCTAGCGGGCACAGATACGCAGTATTTT. This translates into CASSYSELAGTDTQYF.

CDR3 sequence reads: CATSRDPLSGLTDTQYF. The CDR3 bases are TGTGCCACCAGCAGAGACCCCTTAAGCGGACTCACAGATACGCAGTATTTT. The chain links TRBV15 to TRBJ2-3; a possible D gene is TRBD2 (5 bases). The CDR3 has 17 residues. Germline-derived CDR1 and CDR2 are LNHNV and YYDKDF (reference sequence). V lost 0 bases and J lost 2, with 15 bases in between.

The chain uses TRBV4-1 and TRBJ2-5; possibly TRBD1 for D (6 bases). The CDR3 sequence is 17 residues long. The germline gives CDR1 MGHRA, CDR2 YSYEKL. V was trimmed by 3 bases and J by 3 bases, leaving 20 bases between them. Here the CDR3 reads CASSHAPSAGVKETQYF. The CDR3, as DNA: TGCGCCAGCAGCCACGCGCCGTCGGCAGGGGTGAAAGAGACCCAGTACTTC.

The table lists this clone with a few counts. The chain joins TRBV14 to TRBJ2-2; 8 positions match TRBD1. The V and J ends lost 1 base and 4 bases, in that order; junction bases with no gene match: 8. Germline V gene sequence: CDR1 SGHDN, CDR2 FVKESK. The CDR3 runs 17 residues. CDR3 in DNA: TGTGCCAGCAGCCAAGGATCCAGGGGGCAGGGCACCGGGGAGCTGTTTTTT. Translated: CASSQGSRGQGTGELFF.

This clone is a singleton in its sample. The chain employs TRBV5-4 and TRBJ2-6; D perhaps matches TRBD1 (5 bases). CDR1 and CDR2 (germline): SGHNT, YYREEE (reference sequence). The CDR3 contains 15 residues. Trimming removed 3 bases from V and 0 bases from J, with 7 bases in between. The CDR3 DNA reads as TGTGCCAGCAGCTCAGGGTACTCTGGGGCCAACGTCCTGACTTTC. Translating it yields CASSSGYSGANVLTF.

The rearrangement links TRBV5-3 to TRBJ1-1, with a possible D match to TRBD1 (6 bases). TRBV5-3 is an ORF; its function is uncertain. This CDR3 region has 17 residues. Trimming stripped 1 base from V and 0 bases from J, with 16 bases between. The CDR3, as DNA: TGTGCCAGAAGCTTGCCCTTCCTACAGGGATTGAACACTGAAGCTTTCTTT. Translation gives CARSLPFLQGLNTEAFF.

The chain joins TRBV5-6 to TRBJ2-3; D might be TRBD1 (6 bases). V shed 1 base and J shed 6 bases, with 6 bases lying between them. CDR1 SGHDT and CDR2 YYEEEE come from the germline V gene. The CDR3 consists of 12 residues. The CDR3 DNA is TGTGCCAGCAGCTTGACAGGGGATACGCAGTATTTT. The encoded protein is CASSLTGDTQYF.

V usage is TRBV10-3 and J usage is TRBJ2-5, with 12 bases lining up with TRBD2. There are 17 residues in the CDR3. Germline CDR1 reads ENHRY; CDR2 reads SYGVKD. The junction had 12 bases not matched to a gene; V was cut back by 5 bases and J by 5 bases. CDR3: CAISSLTSGGIGETQYF. The CDR3 nucleotides read TGTGCCATCAGTTCGTTGACTAGCGGGGGAATTGGTGAGACCCAGTACTTC.

The rearrangement joins TRBV5-1 to TRBJ1-5, with D possibly matching TRBD1 (6 bases). Per germline, CDR1 SGHRS and CDR2 YFSETQ. This CDR3 has 15 residues. Trimming left V 0 bases short and J 7 bases short, with 14 bases between. CDR3 in DNA: TGCGCCAGCAGCTTGGGGGGCACAGGGCGACAGCCCCAGCATTTT. Protein: CASSLGGTGRQPQHF.

The J gene is TRBJ1-1, the V gene TRBV9; D is possibly TRBD1 (6 bases). Trimming took 4 bases from V and 4 from J, leaving 11 bases between them. CDR1 is SGDLS, CDR2 YYNGEE, per germline. The CDR3 sequence is 13 residues long. CDR3: CASSLGAGTEAFF. CDR3 DNA: TGTGCCAGCAGCCTGGGGGCTGGCACTGAAGCTTTCTTT.